This entry features one T cell receptor (beta chain) sequence. Germline assignment: CDR1 KGHDR and CDR2 SFDVKD. The length of the CDR3 is 18 residues. V dropped 3 bases and J dropped 0 bases, with 17 bases sitting between them. The data were obtained in a study of blood T cell repertoires in COVID-19. Background on the study: The cDNA or gDNA used as material had been derived from T cells, B-cell-depleted T cells, or PBMCs.

This table comes from immunoSEQ multiplex PCR, and its TCRdb copy is limited to in-frame clones, with some not included. The sample records 80,000 to 100,000 clones, about 89% being singletons. The rearrangement uses TRBV24-1 and TRBJ2-1, with a possible D match to TRBD2 (5 bases). Material: peripheral blood. The TCR sequence derives from a man aged 50 to 60 with acute or convalescent COVID-19. CDR3 sequence (DNA): TGTGCCACCAGTGATGCGGGCCCTACTTCGAGCTCCTACAATGAGCAGTTCTTC. Its protein is CATSDAGPTSSSYNEQFF.